The clone carrying this TCR beta chain was seen ten or more times. Its matching antigen is unknown. The CDR3 has 15 amino acids. Germline V gene data show CDR1 as SGHRS and CDR2 as YFSETQ. Trimming left V 0 bases short and J 1 base short, with 10 bases between. The sample originates from a study of blood T cells in healthy people across ages. Primers used in a second PCR of about 7 to 12 cycles were a sample-barcoded 5' primer and a J-beta primer mix. TCRdb re-analysed the 5' RACE reads in MiXCR, keeping a single row per CDR3 protein. Of hundreds of thousands of distinct CDR3 sequences listed, around 26% were seen once; the top ten hold 15% to 20%. Findings of the study overall: A roughly linear fall in TCR beta diversity per million T cells was seen with increasing age.

Peripheral blood was drawn, approximately 9.5 milliliters per donor. The authors extracted at least 6 micrograms of total RNA per sample. The V and J genes are TRBV5-1 and TRBJ2-5; possibly TRBD1 or TRBD2 for D (5 bases each). The material sequenced was blood. The clonotype originates from a woman at least 80 years old in good health. The CDR3 DNA reads as TGCGCCAGCAGCTTGGCCGTGGGGGTCCAAGAGACCCAGTACTTC. This encodes CASSLAVGVQETQYF.